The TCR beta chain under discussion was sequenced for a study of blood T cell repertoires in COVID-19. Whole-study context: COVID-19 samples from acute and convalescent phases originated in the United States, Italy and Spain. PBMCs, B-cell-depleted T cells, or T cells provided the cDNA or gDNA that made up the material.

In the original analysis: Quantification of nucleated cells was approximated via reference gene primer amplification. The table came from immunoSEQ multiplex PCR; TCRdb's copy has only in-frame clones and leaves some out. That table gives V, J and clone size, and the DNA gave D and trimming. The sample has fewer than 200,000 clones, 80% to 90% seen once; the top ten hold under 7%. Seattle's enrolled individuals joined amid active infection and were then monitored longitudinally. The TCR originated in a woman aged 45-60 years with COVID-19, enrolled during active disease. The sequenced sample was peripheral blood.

This chain's CDR3 is CASSRTGGSNQPQHF. The CDR3 DNA follows: TGTGCCAGCAGCCGGACAGGGGGAAGCAATCAGCCCCAGCATTTT. The chain has TRBV6-5 and TRBJ1-5, with 10 bases identical to TRBD1. With V trimmed by 6 bases and J by 1 base, 3 bases remained unmatched. The CDR3 consists of 15 residues. The germline gives CDR1 MNHEY, CDR2 SVGAGI.